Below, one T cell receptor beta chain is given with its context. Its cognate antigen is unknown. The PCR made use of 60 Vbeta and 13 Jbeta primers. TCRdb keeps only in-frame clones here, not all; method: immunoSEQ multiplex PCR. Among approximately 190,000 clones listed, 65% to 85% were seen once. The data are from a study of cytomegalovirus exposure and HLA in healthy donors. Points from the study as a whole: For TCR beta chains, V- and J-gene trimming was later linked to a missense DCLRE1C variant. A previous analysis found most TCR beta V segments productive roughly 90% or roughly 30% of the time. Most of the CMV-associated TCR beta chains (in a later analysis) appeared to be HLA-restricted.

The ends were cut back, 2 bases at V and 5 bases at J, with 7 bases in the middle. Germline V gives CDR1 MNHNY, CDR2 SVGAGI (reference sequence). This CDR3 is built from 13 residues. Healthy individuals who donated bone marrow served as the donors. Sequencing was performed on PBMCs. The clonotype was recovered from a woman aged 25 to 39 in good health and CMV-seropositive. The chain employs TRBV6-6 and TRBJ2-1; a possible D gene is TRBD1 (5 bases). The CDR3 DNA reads TGTGCCAGCAGTTACAAGACAGACAATGAGCAGTTCTTC. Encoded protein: CASSYKTDNEQFF.